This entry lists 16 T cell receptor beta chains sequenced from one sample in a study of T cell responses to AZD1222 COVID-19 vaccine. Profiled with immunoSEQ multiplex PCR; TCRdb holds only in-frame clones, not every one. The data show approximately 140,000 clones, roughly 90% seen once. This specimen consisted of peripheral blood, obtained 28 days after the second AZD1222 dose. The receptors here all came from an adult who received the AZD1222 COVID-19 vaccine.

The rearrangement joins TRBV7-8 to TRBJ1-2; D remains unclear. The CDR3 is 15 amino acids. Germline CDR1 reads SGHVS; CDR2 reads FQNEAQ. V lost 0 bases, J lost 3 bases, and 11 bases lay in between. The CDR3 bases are TGTGCCAGCAGCTTAGCGACAAGGGCCGACTATGGCTACACCTTC. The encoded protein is CASSLATRADYGYTF.

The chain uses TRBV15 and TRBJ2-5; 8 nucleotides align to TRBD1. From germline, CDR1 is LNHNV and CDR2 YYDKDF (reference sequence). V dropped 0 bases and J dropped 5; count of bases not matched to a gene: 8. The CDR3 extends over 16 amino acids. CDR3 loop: CATSRDLDRVGETQYF. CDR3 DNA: TGTGCCACCAGCAGAGATTTGGACAGGGTTGGGGAGACCCAGTACTTC.

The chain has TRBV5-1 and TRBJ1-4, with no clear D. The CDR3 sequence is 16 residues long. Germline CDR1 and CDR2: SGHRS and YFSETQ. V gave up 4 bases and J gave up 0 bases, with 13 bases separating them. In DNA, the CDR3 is TGCGCCAGCAGCCGAGGACCGTCCGCAACTAATGAAAAACTGTTTTTT. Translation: CASSRGPSATNEKLFF. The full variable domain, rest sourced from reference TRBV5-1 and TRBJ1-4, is KAGVTQTPRYLIKTRGQQVTLSCSPISGHRSVSWYQQTPGQGLQFLFEYFSETQRNKGNFPGRFSGRQFSNSRSEMNVSTLELGDSALYLCASSRGPSATNEKLFFGSGTQLSVL.

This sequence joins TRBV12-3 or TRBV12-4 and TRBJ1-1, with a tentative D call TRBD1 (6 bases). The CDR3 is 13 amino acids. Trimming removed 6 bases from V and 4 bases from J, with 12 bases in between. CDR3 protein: CASRPSGATEAFF. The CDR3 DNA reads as TGTGCCAGCAGGCCCTCAGGGGCCACTGAAGCTTTCTTT.

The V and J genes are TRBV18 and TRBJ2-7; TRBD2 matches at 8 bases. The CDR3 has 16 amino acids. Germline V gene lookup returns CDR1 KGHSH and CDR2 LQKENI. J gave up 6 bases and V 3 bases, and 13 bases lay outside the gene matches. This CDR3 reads CASSPDSISGSTEQYF. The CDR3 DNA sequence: TGTGCCAGCTCACCTGACTCGATAAGCGGGAGTACCGAGCAGTACTTC.

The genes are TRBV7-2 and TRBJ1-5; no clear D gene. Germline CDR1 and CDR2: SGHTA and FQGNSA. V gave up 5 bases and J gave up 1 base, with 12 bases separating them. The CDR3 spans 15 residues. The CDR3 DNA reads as TGTGCCAGCAGCCCGCGGGGAGAGAGCAATCAGCCCCAGCATTTT. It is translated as CASSPRGESNQPQHF. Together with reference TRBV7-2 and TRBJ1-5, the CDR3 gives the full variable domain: GAGVSQSPSNKVTEKGKDVELRCDPISGHTALYWYRQSLGQGLEFLIYFQGNSAPDKSGLPSDRFSAERTGGSVSTLTIQRTQQEDSAVYLCASSPRGESNQPQHFGDGTRLSIL.

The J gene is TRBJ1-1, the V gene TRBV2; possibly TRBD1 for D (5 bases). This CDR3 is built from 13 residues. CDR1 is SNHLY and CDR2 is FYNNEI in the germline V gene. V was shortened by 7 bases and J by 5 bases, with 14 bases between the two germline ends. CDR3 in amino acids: CASTIGDLTEAFF. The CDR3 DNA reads TGTGCCAGCACTATAGGGGACCTAACTGAAGCTTTCTTT.

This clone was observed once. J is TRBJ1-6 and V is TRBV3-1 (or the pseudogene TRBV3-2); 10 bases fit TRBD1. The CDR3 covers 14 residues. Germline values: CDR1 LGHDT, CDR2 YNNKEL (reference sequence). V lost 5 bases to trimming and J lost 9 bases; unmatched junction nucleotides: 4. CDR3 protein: CASSTDRGTSPLHF. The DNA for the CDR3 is TGTGCCAGCAGCACGGACAGGGGGACTTCACCCCTCCACTTT.

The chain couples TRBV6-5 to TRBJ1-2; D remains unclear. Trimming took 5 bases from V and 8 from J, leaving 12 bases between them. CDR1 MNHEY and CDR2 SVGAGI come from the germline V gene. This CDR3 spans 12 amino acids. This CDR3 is CASSNAGWGYTF. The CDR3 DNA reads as TGTGCCAGCAGTAACGCGGGTTGGGGCTACACCTTC.

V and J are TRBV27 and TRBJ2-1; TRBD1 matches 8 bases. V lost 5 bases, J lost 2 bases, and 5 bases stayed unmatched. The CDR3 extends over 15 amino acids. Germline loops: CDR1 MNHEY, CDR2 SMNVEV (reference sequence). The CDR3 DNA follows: TGTGCCAGCAGTCCCCGGGACAGGCCCTACAATGAGCAGTTCTTC. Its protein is CASSPRDRPYNEQFF.

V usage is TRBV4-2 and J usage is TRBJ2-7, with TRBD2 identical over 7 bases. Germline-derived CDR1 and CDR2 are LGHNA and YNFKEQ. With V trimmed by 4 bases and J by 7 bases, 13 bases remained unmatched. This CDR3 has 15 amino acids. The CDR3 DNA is TGTGCCAGCAGCCCTAAGACTAGCCTCCTGGGGGAGCAGTACTTC. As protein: CASSPKTSLLGEQYF.

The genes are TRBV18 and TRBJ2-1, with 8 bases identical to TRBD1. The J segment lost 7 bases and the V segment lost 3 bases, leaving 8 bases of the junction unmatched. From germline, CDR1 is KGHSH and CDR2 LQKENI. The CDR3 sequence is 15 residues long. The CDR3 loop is CASSPGQGARNEQFF. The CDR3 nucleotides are TGTGCCAGCTCACCTGGGCAGGGGGCTAGAAATGAGCAGTTCTTC.

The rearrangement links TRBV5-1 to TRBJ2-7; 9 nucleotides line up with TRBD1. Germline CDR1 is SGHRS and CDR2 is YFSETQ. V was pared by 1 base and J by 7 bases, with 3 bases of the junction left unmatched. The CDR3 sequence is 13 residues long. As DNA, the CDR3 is TGCGCCAGCAGCTTGAGGACAGGGGATGAGCAGTACTTC. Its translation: CASSLRTGDEQYF.

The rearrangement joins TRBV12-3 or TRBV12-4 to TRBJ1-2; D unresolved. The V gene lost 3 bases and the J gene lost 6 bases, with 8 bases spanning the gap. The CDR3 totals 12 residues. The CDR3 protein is CASSFSGDGYTF. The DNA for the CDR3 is TGTGCCAGCAGTTTCTCGGGAGATGGCTACACCTTC.

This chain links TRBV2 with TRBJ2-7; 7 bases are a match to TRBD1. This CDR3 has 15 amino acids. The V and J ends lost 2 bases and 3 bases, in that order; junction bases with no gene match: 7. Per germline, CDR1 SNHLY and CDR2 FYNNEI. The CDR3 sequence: CASSEFPGQSYEQYF. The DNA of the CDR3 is TGTGCCAGCAGTGAATTTCCGGGACAGAGCTACGAGCAGTACTTC.

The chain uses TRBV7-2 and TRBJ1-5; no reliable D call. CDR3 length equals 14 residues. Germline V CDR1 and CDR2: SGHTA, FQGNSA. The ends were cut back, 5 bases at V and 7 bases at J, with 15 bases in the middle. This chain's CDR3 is CASSPGGFGQPQHF. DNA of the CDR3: TGTGCCAGCAGCCCAGGAGGCTTCGGACAGCCCCAGCATTTT.